These 4 T cell receptor beta chains share one sample of origin, sequenced in a study of T cells after yellow fever vaccination (dated by TCRdb to between 2017 and 2020). The treatment or condition label, as the study defines it: live attenuated yellow fever vaccine strain. The library was generated by 5' RACE. The sequencer listed for this sample is Illumina HiSeq 2500. TCRdb's own reprocessing of the public reads used fastp at Q25 and MiXCR and kept productive beta chains. Rows are unified per CDR3 protein, each entry keeping the most common DNA and genes. This sample comprises a few hundred thousand distinct CDR3 sequences, roughly a fifth of them detected only once. The top ten constitute roughly an eighth of the sample. The sample was PBMCs, taken 15 days after the yellow fever booster vaccination. These receptors came from a man aged 25-40 years who received the YFV17D yellow fever vaccine.

This chain connects TRBV29-1 to TRBJ2-3; D may correspond to TRBD1 or TRBD2 (5 bases each). Trimming left V 8 bases short and J 3 bases short, with 21 bases between. This CDR3 region has 15 residues. Germline V gives CDR1 SQVTM, CDR2 ANQGSEA. This chain's CDR3 is CSSPGTAGGTDTQYF. Written as DNA, the CDR3 is TGCAGCTCCCCCGGGACGGCGGGCGGGACAGATACGCAGTATTTT.

The rearrangement uses TRBV10-3 and TRBJ2-7; tentatively, D is TRBD2 (5 bases). The V gene lost 4 bases and the J gene lost 0 bases, with 10 bases spanning the gap. Germline V lookup: CDR1 ENHRY, CDR2 SYGVKD. The CDR3 totals 14 residues. CDR3 sequence (DNA): TGTGCCATCAGTGGGACGGCGGGCTCCTACGAGCAGTACTTC. Translated: CAISGTAGSYEQYF.

The chain carries TRBV7-2 and TRBJ2-7, with D perhaps TRBD2 (5 bases). This CDR3 comprises 13 residues. V was cut by 1 base and J by 6 bases, with 10 bases left in between. Germline V gene sequence: CDR1 SGHTA, CDR2 FQGNSA. The CDR3 protein is CASSLVVAGEQYF. For the CDR3, the DNA is TGTGCCAGCAGCTTAGTGGTGGCGGGCGAGCAGTACTTC.

This chain links TRBV12-3 or TRBV12-4 with TRBJ2-7; D is possibly TRBD1 or TRBD2 (6 bases each). Trimming shortened V by 6 bases and J by 5 bases, and 11 bases separated the two germline ends. The CDR3 sequence is 12 residues long. The CDR3 DNA reads TGTGCCAGCAGGATGGGGGGCCACGAGCAGTACTTC. This gives the protein CASRMGGHEQYF.